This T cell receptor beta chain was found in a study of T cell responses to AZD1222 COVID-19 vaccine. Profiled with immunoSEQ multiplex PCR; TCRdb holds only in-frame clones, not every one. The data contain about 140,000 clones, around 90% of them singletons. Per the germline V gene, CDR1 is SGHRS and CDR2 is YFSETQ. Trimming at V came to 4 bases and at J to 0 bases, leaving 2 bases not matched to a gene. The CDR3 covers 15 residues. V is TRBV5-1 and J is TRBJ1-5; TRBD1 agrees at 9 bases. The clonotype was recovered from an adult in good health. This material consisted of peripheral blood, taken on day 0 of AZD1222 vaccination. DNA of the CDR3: TGCGCCAGCAGCCGGACAGGGGATAGCAATCAGCCCCAGCATTTT. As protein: CASSRTGDSNQPQHF.